The TCR beta chain described here comes from a study of T cell changes during pregnancy in multiple sclerosis. V lost 5 bases, J lost 4 bases, and 12 bases lay in between. The CDR3 covers 13 residues. Germline CDR1 reads SGHTA; CDR2 reads FQGNSA. Sequencing used immunoSEQ multiplex PCR; TCRdb keeps in-frame clones, though not all of them. The sample lists about 36,000 clones, 91% seen once, with around 0.45% in the top ten. The V call is TRBV7-2, the J call TRBJ2-7; possibly TRBD2 for D (5 bases). This sequence originates from a female donor in good health, enrolled as a control in a pregnancy study. Sequenced material: CD4+ T cells from peripheral blood mononuclear cells, taken in the second trimester of pregnancy. In DNA form, the CDR3 reads TGTGCCAGCAGCATCGGACTCCAATACGAGCAGTACTTC. Translated, it gives CASSIGLQYEQYF.